This entry lists 6 T cell receptor beta chains sequenced from one sample in a study of post-analysis software for immune sequencing data. The antigens for these receptors are not known. Carried by the TCR beta cDNA libraries were unique molecular identifiers. From the PCR reads, TCRdb called clonotypes with MiXCR, one entry per CDR3 protein. The table lists hundreds of thousands of distinct CDR3 sequences, 25% to 30% of them singletons, with approximately 0.6% in the top ten. Whole-study results and caveats: With TRBV5-6, TRBV5-1 and TRBV20-1 included, a handful of TRBV segments were more frequent in patients than in controls.

The source material was blood. These receptors came from a girl aged 10 to 17 with multiple sclerosis.

As regards this clonotype: Its ends do not fully match the called genes, so a read error is possible. V usage is TRBV18 and J usage is TRBJ2-1; 7 nucleotides agree with TRBD2. The length of the CDR3 is 12 residues. Germline loops: CDR1 KGHSH, CDR2 LQKENI. The chain's CDR3 is CACSLAGDEQFF. Here the CDR3 DNA reads TGTGCCTGCTCCTTAGCGGGCGATGAGCAGTTCTTC.

CDR3 nucleotides: TGTGCCAGCAGTCCCCGGCTACCAGATACGCAGTATTTT. It specifies CASSPRLPDTQYF. The chain has TRBV6-2 or TRBV6-3 and TRBJ2-3; D is ambiguous. Trimming shortened V by 5 bases and J by 4 bases, and 10 bases separated the two germline ends. This CDR3 is 13 amino acids long. Per the germline V gene, CDR1 is MNHEY and CDR2 is SVGEGT.

This clonotype was recorded a few times. The chain combines TRBV5-1 with TRBJ2-1, with 8 bases matching TRBD2. Trimming at V came to 2 bases and at J to 9 bases, leaving 10 bases not matched to a gene. The germline gives CDR1 SGHRS, CDR2 YFSETQ. This CDR3 region has 15 residues. CDR3 in DNA: TGCGCCAGCAGCTTAGGGAGGACTAGCATTGGTGAGCAGTTCTTC. It codes for CASSLGRTSIGEQFF.

The chain joins TRBV3-1 to TRBJ1-1; D remains ambiguous. The ends were cut back, 1 base at V and 0 bases at J, with 6 bases in the middle. This CDR3 spans 14 amino acids. Per germline, CDR1 LGHDT and CDR2 YNNKEL (reference sequence). CDR3 in DNA: TGTGCCAGCAGCCAAGGAGCCATGAACACTGAAGCTTTCTTT. Protein sequence: CASSQGAMNTEAFF.

This clonotype appeared a single time. This could be a read error, since a much larger clone is one nucleotide away. The chain carries TRBV29-1 and TRBJ2-1; no reliable D call. Germline V gene lookup returns CDR1 SQVTM and CDR2 ANQGSEA. The CDR3 extends over 10 amino acids. Here the CDR3 reads CSVVYSEQFF. The CDR3 DNA reads TGCAGCGTGGTATACAGTGAGCAGTTCTTC.

In its sample, this clonotype was seen a few times. The chain recombines TRBV10-3 with TRBJ2-5; 14 positions match TRBD2. There are 15 residues in the CDR3. Trimming at V came to 6 bases and at J to 5 bases, leaving 5 bases not matched to a gene. Germline CDR1 is ENHRY and CDR2 is SYGVKD. The CDR3 spells CAISPGLAGVETQYF. The CDR3 bases are TGTGCCATCAGCCCGGGACTAGCGGGAGTGGAGACCCAGTACTTC.